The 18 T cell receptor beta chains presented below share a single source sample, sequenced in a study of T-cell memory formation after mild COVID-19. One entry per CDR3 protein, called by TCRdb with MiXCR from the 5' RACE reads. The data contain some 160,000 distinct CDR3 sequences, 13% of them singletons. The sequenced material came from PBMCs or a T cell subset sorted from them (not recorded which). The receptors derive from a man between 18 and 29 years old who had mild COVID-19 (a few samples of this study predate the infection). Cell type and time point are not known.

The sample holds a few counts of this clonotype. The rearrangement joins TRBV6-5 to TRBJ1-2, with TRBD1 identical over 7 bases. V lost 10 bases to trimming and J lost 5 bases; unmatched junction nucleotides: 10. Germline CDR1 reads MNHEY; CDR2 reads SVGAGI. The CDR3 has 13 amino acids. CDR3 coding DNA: TGTGCCACTCGCCGGGACAGTGTTTATGGCTACACCTTC. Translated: CATRRDSVYGYTF.

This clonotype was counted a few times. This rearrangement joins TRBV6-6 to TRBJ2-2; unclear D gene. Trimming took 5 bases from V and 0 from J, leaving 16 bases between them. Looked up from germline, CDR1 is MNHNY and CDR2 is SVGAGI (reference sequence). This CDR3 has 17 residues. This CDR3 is CASSREMTGPNTGELFF. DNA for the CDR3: TGTGCCAGCAGTCGTGAGATGACGGGCCCGAACACCGGGGAGCTGTTTTTT.

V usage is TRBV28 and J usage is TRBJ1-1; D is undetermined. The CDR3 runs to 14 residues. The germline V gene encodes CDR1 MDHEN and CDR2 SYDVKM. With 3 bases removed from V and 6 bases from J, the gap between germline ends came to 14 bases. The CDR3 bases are TGTGCCAGCAGTTTTTCACATTCCCCAGCTGAAGCTTTCTTT. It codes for CASSFSHSPAEAFF.

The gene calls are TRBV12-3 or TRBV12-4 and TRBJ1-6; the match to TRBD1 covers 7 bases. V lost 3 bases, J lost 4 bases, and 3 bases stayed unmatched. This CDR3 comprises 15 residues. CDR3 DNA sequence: TGTGCCAGCAGTTTGGGACAGCAATATAATTCACCCCTCCACTTT. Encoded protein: CASSLGQQYNSPLHF.

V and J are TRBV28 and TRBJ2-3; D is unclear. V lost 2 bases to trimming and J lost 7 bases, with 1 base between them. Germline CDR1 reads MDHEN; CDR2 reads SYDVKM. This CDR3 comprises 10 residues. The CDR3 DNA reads TGTGCCAGCAGTTTAAATACGCAGTATTTT. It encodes CASSLNTQYF.

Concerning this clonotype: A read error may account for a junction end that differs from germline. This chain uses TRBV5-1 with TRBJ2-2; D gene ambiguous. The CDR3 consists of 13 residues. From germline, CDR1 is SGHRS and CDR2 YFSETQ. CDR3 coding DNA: TGCGCCAGCAGCTCTCAAGACACCGAGGAGCTGTTTTTT. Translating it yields CASSSQDTEELFF.

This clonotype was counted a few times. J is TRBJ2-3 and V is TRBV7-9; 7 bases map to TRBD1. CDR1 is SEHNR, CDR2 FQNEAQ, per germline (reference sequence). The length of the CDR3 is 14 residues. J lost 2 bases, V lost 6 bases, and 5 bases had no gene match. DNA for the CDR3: TGTGCCAGCAGGTCGGGACAGCCCACAGATACGCAGTATTTT. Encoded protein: CASRSGQPTDTQYF.

The CDR3 DNA is TGTGCCAGCAGCCCCTCCGGAGGCCTCGGAGCTTTCTTT. It encodes CASSPSGGLGAFF. V is TRBV7-2 and J is TRBJ1-1; D unresolved. Germline loops: CDR1 SGHTA, CDR2 FQGNSA. This CDR3 has 13 residues. The V gene lost 5 bases and the J gene lost 10 bases, with 17 bases spanning the gap. The variable domain in full, with the rest retrieved from reference TRBV7-2 and TRBJ1-1, is GAGVSQSPSNKVTEKGKDVELRCDPISGHTALYWYRQSLGQGLEFLIYFQGNSAPDKSGLPSDRFSAERTGGSVSTLTIQRTQQEDSAVYLCASSPSGGLGAFFGQGTRLTVV.

CDR3 sequence reads: CASSLGHLTGELFF. The CDR3 DNA reads as TGTGCCAGCAGCTTAGGACATCTCACCGGGGAGCTGTTTTTT. This rearrangement joins TRBV7-7 to TRBJ2-2; D ambiguous. The V gene's germline CDR1 is SSHAT and CDR2 FNYEAQ (reference sequence). CDR3 length: 14 residues. V shed 1 base and J shed 4 bases, with 7 bases lying between them.

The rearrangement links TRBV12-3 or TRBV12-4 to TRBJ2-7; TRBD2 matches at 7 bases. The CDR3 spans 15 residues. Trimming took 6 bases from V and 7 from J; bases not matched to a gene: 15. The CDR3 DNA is TGTGCCAGCAGCCCCCGCGGGGCGGGGGTGGGGGAGCAGTACTTC. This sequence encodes CASSPRGAGVGEQYF.

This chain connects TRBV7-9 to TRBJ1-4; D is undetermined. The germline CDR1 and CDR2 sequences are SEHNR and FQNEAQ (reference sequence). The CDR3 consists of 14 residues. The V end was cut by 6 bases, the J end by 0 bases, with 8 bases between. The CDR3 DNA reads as TGTGCCAGCAGTCCGGATTCAACTAATGAAAAACTGTTTTTT. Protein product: CASSPDSTNEKLFF. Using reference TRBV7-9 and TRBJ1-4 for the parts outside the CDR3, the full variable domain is DTGVSQNPRHKITKRGQNVTFRCDPISEHNRLYWYRQTLGQGPEFLTYFQNEAQLEKSRLLSDRFSAERPKGSFSTLEIQRTEQGDSAMYLCASSPDSTNEKLFFGSGTQLSVL.

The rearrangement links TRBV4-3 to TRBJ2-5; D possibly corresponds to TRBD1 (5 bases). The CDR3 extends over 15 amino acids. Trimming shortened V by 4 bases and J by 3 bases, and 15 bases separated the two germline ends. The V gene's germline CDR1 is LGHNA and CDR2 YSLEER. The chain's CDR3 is CASSPLVSGKETQYF. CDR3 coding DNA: TGCGCCAGCAGCCCCTTGGTATCAGGGAAAGAGACCCAGTACTTC.

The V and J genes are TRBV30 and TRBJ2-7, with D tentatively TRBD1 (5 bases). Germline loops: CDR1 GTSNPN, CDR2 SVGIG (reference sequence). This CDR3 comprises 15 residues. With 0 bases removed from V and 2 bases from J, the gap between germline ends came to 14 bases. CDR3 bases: TGTGCCTGGAGTGTACGGTACCAGGGTGCCTACGAGCAGTACTTC. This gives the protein CAWSVRYQGAYEQYF.

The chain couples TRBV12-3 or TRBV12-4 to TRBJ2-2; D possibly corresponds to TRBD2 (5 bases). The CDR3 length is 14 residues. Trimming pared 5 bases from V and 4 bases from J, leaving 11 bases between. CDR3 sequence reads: CASSRDPTTGELFF. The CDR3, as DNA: TGTGCCAGCAGTCGGGATCCGACCACCGGGGAGCTGTTTTTT.

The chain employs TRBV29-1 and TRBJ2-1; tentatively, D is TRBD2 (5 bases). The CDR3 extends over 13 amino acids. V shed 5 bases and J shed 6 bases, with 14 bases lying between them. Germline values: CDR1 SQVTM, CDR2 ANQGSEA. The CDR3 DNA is TGCAGCGTTACGGGGTTAATTCGCAATGAGCAGTTCTTC. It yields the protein CSVTGLIRNEQFF.

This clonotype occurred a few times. The CDR3 DNA reads TGCGCCAGCAGCCAAGATACCTACAACTCCTACAATGAGCAGTTCTTC. Translated, it gives CASSQDTYNSYNEQFF. The chain joins TRBV4-3 to TRBJ2-1; D call uncertain. CDR3 size: 16 residues. Germline V gives CDR1 LGHNA, CDR2 YSLEER. The V and J ends lost 0 bases and 0 bases respectively, with 9 bases between them.

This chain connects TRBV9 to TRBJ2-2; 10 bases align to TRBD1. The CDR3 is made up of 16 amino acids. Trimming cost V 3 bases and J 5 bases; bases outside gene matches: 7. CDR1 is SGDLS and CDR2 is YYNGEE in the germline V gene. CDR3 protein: CASSASGTGDTGELFF. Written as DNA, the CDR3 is TGTGCCAGCAGCGCATCCGGGACAGGGGATACCGGGGAGCTGTTTTTT.

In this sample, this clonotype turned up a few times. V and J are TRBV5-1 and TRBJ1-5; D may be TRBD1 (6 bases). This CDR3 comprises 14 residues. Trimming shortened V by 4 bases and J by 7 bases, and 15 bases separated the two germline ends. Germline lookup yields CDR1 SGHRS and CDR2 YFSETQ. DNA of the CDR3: TGCGCCAGCAGCCCGGGACACCCGAACCAGCCCCAGCATTTT. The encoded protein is CASSPGHPNQPQHF.